This T cell receptor (beta chain) came from a study of beta chain features in type 1 diabetes. The V and J ends lost 4 bases and 3 bases respectively, with 7 bases between them. Germline V gene lookup returns CDR1 SGHDN and CDR2 FVKESK. The CDR3 has 13 amino acids. The table lists this clone with many counts. This specimen includes other DNA sequences encoding the same CDR3. Expressed TCRB transcripts were sequenced, since all the RNA that had been isolated was reverse transcribed. Sequencing used immunoSEQ multiplex PCR; TCRdb keeps in-frame clones, though not all of them. The top ten hold 3.5% to 4.5% of the sample, which has 240,000 or so clones, 25% to 35% seen once.

This TCR derives from a man aged 25-45 years in good health. Sequenced input: central memory CD4+ T cells from blood. The V call is TRBV14, the J call TRBJ1-5; D gene ambiguous. CDR3 sequence reads: CASSLGPNQPQHF. The CDR3 DNA is TGTGCCAGCAGCCTAGGGCCCAATCAGCCCCAGCATTTT.